This is a list of T cell receptor beta chains from one sample in a study of CD8+CD57+ T cells in acquired aplastic anemia. MiXCR, applied by TCRdb to the reads, yields one record per CDR3 protein. The sample includes 150,000 to 200,000 distinct CDR3 sequences, 40% to 55% of them seen just once. What was sequenced was sorted CD4+, CD8+, or CD8+CD57+ T cells (not recorded which) from PBMCs. These receptors were obtained from a human donor with aplastic anemia. Each CDR3 is given with its conserved first and last residue. The D gene is left open where the match is weak. Part of the rows lack a size; the others show once, few, many or a class for expanded clones.

J gene: TRBJ1-5
V gene: TRBV12-3/TRBV12-4
clone size: -
D gene: TRBD1
CDR3 DNA: TGTGCCAGCAGTCCCCGGGACAGGGTCAATCAGCCCCAGCATTTT
CDR3 protein: CASSPRDRVNQPQHF

J gene: TRBJ2-1
V gene: TRBV7-6
clone size: -
D gene: -
CDR3 DNA: TGTGCCAGCAGCTTGAATGTTGAGCAGTTCTTC
CDR3 protein: CASSLNVEQFF

J gene: TRBJ1-2
V gene: TRBV9
clone size: many
D gene: -
CDR3 DNA: TGTGCCAGCAGCGTAGAGGGGGTCGGTGGCTACACCTTC
CDR3 protein: CASSVEGVGGYTF

J gene: TRBJ1-5
V gene: TRBV6-2/TRBV6-3
clone size: -
D gene: TRBD1
CDR3 DNA: TGTGCCAGCAGTGTACAGGGGGTACGCAATCAGCCCCAGCATTTT
CDR3 protein: CASSVQGVRNQPQHF

J gene: TRBJ1-1
V gene: TRBV19
clone size: -
D gene: -
CDR3 DNA: TGTGCCAGAACCCTCAGCGGGGGGACTGAAGCTTTCTTT
CDR3 protein: CARTLSGGTEAFF

J gene: TRBJ2-2
V gene: TRBV29-1
clone size: many
D gene: TRBD2
CDR3 DNA: TGCAGCGTCGGACTAGCGCATACCGGGGAGCTGTTTTTT
CDR3 protein: CSVGLAHTGELFF

J gene: TRBJ2-5
V gene: TRBV15
clone size: -
D gene: TRBD1
CDR3 DNA: TGTGCCACCAGCAGCGGAGACAGGGCTTTAGAGACCCAGTACTTC
CDR3 protein: CATSSGDRALETQYF

J gene: TRBJ2-3
V gene: TRBV24-1
clone size: many
D gene: TRBD2
CDR3 DNA: TGTGCCACCAGTGCAAGCGGGAGGAGCACAGATACGCAGTATTTT
CDR3 protein: CATSASGRSTDTQYF

J gene: TRBJ1-1
V gene: TRBV5-4
clone size: many
D gene: TRBD1
CDR3 DNA: TGTGCCAGCAGCTCGGACAGGGGTGACACTGAAGCTTTCTTT
CDR3 protein: CASSSDRGDTEAFF

J gene: TRBJ1-2
V gene: TRBV29-1
clone size: -
D gene: TRBD1
CDR3 DNA: TGCAGCGTTGAAGTGGACGGAGGGGGCGATGGCTACACCTTC
CDR3 protein: CSVEVDGGGDGYTF

J gene: TRBJ1-2
V gene: TRBV2
clone size: medium-sized
D gene: -
CDR3 DNA: TGTGCCAGCAGTGGTCAACTCCAGGGGGGCTACACCTTC
CDR3 protein: CASSGQLQGGYTF

J gene: TRBJ1-1
V gene: TRBV10-3
clone size: many
D gene: -
CDR3 DNA: TGTGCCATCAGTCAACAGGTGAACACTGAAGCTTTCTTT
CDR3 protein: CAISQQVNTEAFF

J gene: TRBJ1-4
V gene: TRBV7-9
clone size: -
D gene: -
CDR3 DNA: TGTGCCAGCAGTGAAAATAGGAATGAAAAACTGTTTTTT
CDR3 protein: CASSENRNEKLFF

J gene: TRBJ2-2
V gene: TRBV9
clone size: -
D gene: -
CDR3 DNA: TGTGCCAGCAGCGTAGTTCCTGATCTAGGGGAGCTGTTTTTT
CDR3 protein: CASSVVPDLGELFF

J gene: TRBJ1-1
V gene: TRBV19
clone size: -
D gene: -
CDR3 DNA: TGTGCCACGGGTGGACGGTACGCCATGAACACTGAAGCTTTCTTT
CDR3 protein: CATGGRYAMNTEAFF

J gene: TRBJ2-7
V gene: TRBV2
clone size: -
D gene: -
CDR3 DNA: TGTGCCAGCTCACCTCAGGGAGGCTACGAGCAGTACTTC
CDR3 protein: CASSPQGGYEQYF

J gene: TRBJ1-2
V gene: TRBV19
clone size: many
D gene: -
CDR3 DNA: TGTGCCAGTCACCGGGACGCCTGGCCCCCGCGGGGCTACACCTTC
CDR3 protein: CASHRDAWPPRGYTF

J gene: TRBJ2-3
V gene: TRBV20-1
clone size: many
D gene: TRBD2
CDR3 DNA: TGCAGTGCTAGATCCGCGGGGGACACAGATACGCAGTATTTT
CDR3 protein: CSARSAGDTDTQYF

J gene: TRBJ1-2
V gene: TRBV11-3
clone size: -
D gene: -
CDR3 DNA: TGTGCCAGCACCAAGGGAGGCGGCTACACCTTC
CDR3 protein: CASTKGGGYTF

J gene: TRBJ2-6
V gene: TRBV12-5
clone size: -
D gene: -
CDR3 DNA: TGTGCTAGTGGTTCTGCTACCGCCTCTGGGGCCAACGTCCTGACTTTC
CDR3 protein: CASGSATASGANVLTF

J gene: TRBJ1-3
V gene: TRBV4-1
clone size: many
D gene: -
CDR3 DNA: TGCGCCAGCAGCCAAGATCGGAACTCTGGAAACACCATATATTTT
CDR3 protein: CASSQDRNSGNTIYF

J gene: TRBJ1-5
V gene: TRBV12-3/TRBV12-4
clone size: many
D gene: TRBD1
CDR3 DNA: TGTGCCAGCAGCCACCGGGACAGCCTAAATGGTCAGCCCCAGCATTTT
CDR3 protein: CASSHRDSLNGQPQHF

J gene: TRBJ2-7
V gene: TRBV7-9
clone size: -
D gene: -
CDR3 DNA: TGTGCCAGCAGCTTAGAGACGGGGAGCGCCAAGCAGTACTTC
CDR3 protein: CASSLETGSAKQYF

J gene: TRBJ2-1
V gene: TRBV19
clone size: -
D gene: -
CDR3 DNA: TGTGCCAGTAGTATCGGGGTGAGGACTTATGAGCAGTTCTTC
CDR3 protein: CASSIGVRTYEQFF

J gene: TRBJ1-2
V gene: TRBV19
clone size: -
D gene: TRBD1
CDR3 DNA: TGTGCCAGTAGTACCGACAGGGGAGGACACTATGGCTACACCTTC
CDR3 protein: CASSTDRGGHYGYTF

J gene: TRBJ1-6
V gene: TRBV9
clone size: -
D gene: -
CDR3 DNA: TGTGCCAGCAGCTTGACCAACAATTCACCCCTCCACTTT
CDR3 protein: CASSLTNNSPLHF

J gene: TRBJ2-1
V gene: TRBV12-3/TRBV12-4
clone size: -
D gene: TRBD1
CDR3 DNA: TGTGCCAGCAGGACTGGACAGGGGGCGGAAGAGCAGTTCTTC
CDR3 protein: CASRTGQGAEEQFF

J gene: TRBJ2-3
V gene: TRBV7-9
clone size: -
D gene: -
CDR3 DNA: TGTGCCAGCAGCTTAGAGGAAGGAGATACGCAGTATTTT
CDR3 protein: CASSLEEGDTQYF

J gene: TRBJ2-5
V gene: TRBV29-1
clone size: many
D gene: -
CDR3 DNA: TGCAGCGTCGCGCTAGCGCAAGAGACCCAGTACTTC
CDR3 protein: CSVALAQETQYF

J gene: TRBJ1-5
V gene: TRBV6-2/TRBV6-3
clone size: -
D gene: TRBD1
CDR3 DNA: TGTGCCAGCATACTCGGGACAGGGTGGGATCAGCCCCAGCATTTT
CDR3 protein: CASILGTGWDQPQHF

J gene: TRBJ2-6
V gene: TRBV5-1
clone size: once
D gene: -
CDR3 DNA: TGCGCCAGCAGCCAGGGACCGTCTGGGGCCAACGTCCTGACTTTC
CDR3 protein: CASSQGPSGANVLTF

J gene: TRBJ2-7
V gene: TRBV2
clone size: -
D gene: TRBD2
CDR3 DNA: TGTGCTCGCCGGACTAGCGGGGGAAACGAGCAGTACTTC
CDR3 protein: CARRTSGGNEQYF

J gene: TRBJ2-1
V gene: TRBV13
clone size: -
D gene: TRBD2
CDR3 DNA: TGTGCCAGCAGCTATCAAGGAAGCGGGAGGCGGGGGGAGCAGTTCTTC
CDR3 protein: CASSYQGSGRRGEQFF

J gene: TRBJ1-3
V gene: TRBV2
clone size: few
D gene: TRBD1
CDR3 DNA: TGTGCCAGCAGTCCGGGACAGGGAATGCACTCTGGAAACACCATATATTTT
CDR3 protein: CASSPGQGMHSGNTIYF

J gene: TRBJ1-1
V gene: TRBV10-3
clone size: -
D gene: -
CDR3 DNA: TGTGCCATCAGTGAAGGGTACGCACAAGCTTTGTTT
CDR3 protein: CAISEGYAQALF

J gene: TRBJ1-2
V gene: TRBV2
clone size: -
D gene: -
CDR3 DNA: TGTGCCAGCAGTAAAACCTCCGATGGGGGAAACTATGGCTACACCTTC
CDR3 protein: CASSKTSDGGNYGYTF

J gene: TRBJ2-3
V gene: TRBV20-1
clone size: -
D gene: TRBD1
CDR3 DNA: TGCAGCCCGGGACAGGGGACAGATACGCAGTATTTT
CDR3 protein: CSPGQGTDTQYF

J gene: TRBJ2-1
V gene: TRBV5-1
clone size: many
D gene: -
CDR3 DNA: TGCGCCAGCAGCTTGATCAGGGGAAGTTGGAATGAGCAGTTCTTC
CDR3 protein: CASSLIRGSWNEQFF

J gene: TRBJ1-4
V gene: TRBV11-2
clone size: -
D gene: TRBD1
CDR3 DNA: TGTGCCAGCAGCCAAGGGGGCTGGACAGGGCGTGAAAAACTGTTTTTT
CDR3 protein: CASSQGGWTGREKLFF

J gene: TRBJ1-2
V gene: TRBV7-2
clone size: -
D gene: TRBD1
CDR3 DNA: TGTGCCAGCAGCTTGGCGGAGGGACAGGCAAATGGCTACACCTTC
CDR3 protein: CASSLAEGQANGYTF

J gene: TRBJ1-1
V gene: TRBV18
clone size: -
D gene: -
CDR3 DNA: TGTGCCAGCTCACCGGGGGGAGGGAACCGAGCTTTCTTT
CDR3 protein: CASSPGGGNRAFF

J gene: TRBJ1-2
V gene: TRBV7-8
clone size: once
D gene: -
CDR3 DNA: TGTGCCAGCAGCTTAAGATCTGGGGAAGGCTACACCTTC
CDR3 protein: CASSLRSGEGYTF

J gene: TRBJ2-6
V gene: TRBV4-1
clone size: -
D gene: -
CDR3 DNA: TGCGCCAGCAGCCAAGGCTCAGGGAGTACCGGGGCCAACGTCCTGACTTTC
CDR3 protein: CASSQGSGSTGANVLTF

J gene: TRBJ2-6
V gene: TRBV19
clone size: many
D gene: -
CDR3 DNA: TGTGCCAGTAACGGATGGGGAACAGGGGCCAACGTCCTGACTTTC
CDR3 protein: CASNGWGTGANVLTF

J gene: TRBJ1-2
V gene: TRBV12-3/TRBV12-4
clone size: few
D gene: TRBD1
CDR3 DNA: TGTGCCATACGACAGGGGGCTAACTATGGCTACACCTTC
CDR3 protein: CAIRQGANYGYTF

J gene: TRBJ2-5
V gene: TRBV2
clone size: few
D gene: TRBD1
CDR3 DNA: TGTGCCAGCAGTGTCGCCCGTAGGACAGGGGAGGAGACCCAGTACTTC
CDR3 protein: CASSVARRTGEETQYF

J gene: TRBJ2-7
V gene: TRBV7-9
clone size: -
D gene: -
CDR3 DNA: TGTGCCAGCAGCTTTGCAGGGAACGAGCAGTACTTC
CDR3 protein: CASSFAGNEQYF

J gene: TRBJ1-2
V gene: TRBV3-1
clone size: -
D gene: TRBD1
CDR3 DNA: TGTGCCAGCAGCCCTAGGACAGGGCCTGGCTACACCTTC
CDR3 protein: CASSPRTGPGYTF

J gene: TRBJ2-2
V gene: TRBV29-1
clone size: -
D gene: TRBD1
CDR3 DNA: TGCAGCCTCAGGACAGGGAGCACCGGGGAGCTGTTTTTT
CDR3 protein: CSLRTGSTGELFF

J gene: TRBJ1-1
V gene: TRBV6-5
clone size: many
D gene: -
CDR3 DNA: TGTGCCAGCAGAACCGGACAGAACACTGAAGCTTTCTTT
CDR3 protein: CASRTGQNTEAFF